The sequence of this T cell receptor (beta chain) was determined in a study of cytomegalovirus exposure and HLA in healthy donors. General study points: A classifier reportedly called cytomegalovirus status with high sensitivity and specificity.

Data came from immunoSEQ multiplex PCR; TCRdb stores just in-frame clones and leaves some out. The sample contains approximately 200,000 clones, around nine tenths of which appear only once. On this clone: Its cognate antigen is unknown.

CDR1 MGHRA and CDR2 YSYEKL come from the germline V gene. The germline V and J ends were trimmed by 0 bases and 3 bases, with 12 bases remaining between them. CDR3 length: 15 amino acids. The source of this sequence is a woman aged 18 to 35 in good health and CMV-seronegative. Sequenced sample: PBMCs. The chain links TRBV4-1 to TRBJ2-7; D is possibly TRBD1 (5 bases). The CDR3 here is CASSQDDSVIYEQYF. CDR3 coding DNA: TGCGCCAGCAGCCAAGATGACAGCGTGATCTACGAGCAGTACTTC.